These 27 T cell receptor beta chains were sequenced from one sample in a study of chemoradiotherapy in HPV16-positive cancers (dated by TCRdb to the early 2020s). Library creation used the immunoSEQ multiplex PCR assay. In its TCRdb copy, this immuneACCESS table keeps in-frame sequences only and misses some clones. Where compared with another copy, unresolved V genes explain less than half of these, and the others have no known cause. A total of under 6,500 clones appear in this sample, 90% to 95% of them only once. The top ten clonotypes cover under 4% of the sample. This specimen consisted of tumor tissue, obtained from a patient who underwent chemoradiotherapy. The receptors were gathered from a human donor with HPV-associated anogenital cancer.

This chain uses TRBV4-2 with TRBJ1-2, with D tentatively TRBD1 (5 bases). CDR1 LGHNA and CDR2 YNFKEQ come from the germline V gene. V lost 0 bases and J lost 8, with 13 bases in between. CDR3 size: 14 residues. CDR3 in DNA: TGTGCCAGCAGCCAAGACAGGGCGACCTCGGGCTACACCTTC. Its translation is CASSQDRATSGYTF.

The chain employs TRBV7-2 and TRBJ1-1; D is possibly TRBD1 (5 bases). The CDR3 is 15 residues long. Germline CDR1 SGHTA, CDR2 FQGNSA. The V end was cut by 7 bases, the J end by 1 base, with 16 bases between. Here the CDR3 DNA reads TGTGCCAGCAAGGGGCGCGTAGGGCCGAACACTGAAGCTTTCTTT. Protein product: CASKGRVGPNTEAFF.

This clone was counted once. The chain couples TRBV11-3 to TRBJ2-3; 8 bases line up with TRBD2. The CDR3 has 17 residues. V lost 1 base and J lost 0; bases outside the gene matches: 6. CDR1 SGHNT and CDR2 YENEEA come from the germline V gene. The DNA for the CDR3 is TGTGCCAGCAGCTTAGGGTCATCTAGCGGGAGCACAGATACGCAGTATTTT. This codes for CASSLGSSSGSTDTQYF.

CDR3 DNA sequence: TGCGCCAGCAGCCAATCTTACAGTCCCTACAATGAGCAGTTCTTC. It translates to CASSQSYSPYNEQFF. This chain joins TRBV4-3 and TRBJ2-1; D remains ambiguous. Germline CDR1 and CDR2: LGHNA and YSLEER. Trimming removed 2 bases at V and 2 bases at J, with 10 bases between. This CDR3 contains 15 residues.

The chain is built from TRBV27 and TRBJ2-7, with D possibly matching TRBD1 (5 bases). The CDR3 is made up of 16 amino acids. The V end was cut by 3 bases, the J end by 2 bases, with 17 bases between. The V gene's germline CDR1 is MNHEY and CDR2 SMNVEV (reference sequence). Written as DNA, the CDR3 is TGTGCCAGCAGTTTCCTCAGAGAAGGGGTCCCCTACGAGCAGTACTTC. This codes for CASSFLREGVPYEQYF.

The chain has TRBV7-9 and TRBJ1-1, with 7 bases fitting TRBD1. Germline assignment: CDR1 SEHNR and CDR2 FQNEAQ (reference sequence). The CDR3 is made up of 16 amino acids. The J segment lost 6 bases and the V segment lost 1 base, leaving 11 bases of the junction unmatched. CDR3 amino acids: CASSLGMDRPDAEAFF. Here the CDR3 DNA reads TGTGCCAGCAGCTTAGGAATGGACAGGCCGGACGCTGAAGCTTTCTTT.

This sequence joins TRBV11-2 and TRBJ1-2; D is ambiguous. CDR3 length: 14 residues. V was shortened by 6 bases and J by 1 base, with 12 bases between the two germline ends. CDR1 and CDR2 from the germline V gene are SGHAT and FQNNGV. DNA for the CDR3: TGTGCCAGCAGACCGAGGTGGTTTAACTATGGCTACACCTTC. It codes for CASRPRWFNYGYTF.

The DNA for the CDR3 is TGTGCCAGCAGTGACGGGGGACAGGCTAATGAAAAACTGTTTTTT. Translating it yields CASSDGGQANEKLFF. The genes are TRBV25-1 and TRBJ1-4; TRBD1 matches 8 bases. The CDR3 consists of 15 residues. The V gene end was trimmed by 3 bases and the J gene end by 3 bases; junction bases not matched to a gene: 3. Looked up from germline, CDR1 is MGHDK and CDR2 is SYGVNS. The variable domain in full, with the rest retrieved from reference TRBV25-1 and TRBJ1-4, is EADIYQTPRYLVIGTGKKITLECSQTMGHDKMYWYQQDPGMELHLIHYSYGVNSTEKGDLSSESTVSRIRTEHFPLTLESARPSHTSQYLCASSDGGQANEKLFFGSGTQLSVL.

This clone was seen more than once but under ten times. V usage is TRBV4-1 and J usage is TRBJ2-7; TRBD2 might be the D (5 bases). The germline V gene encodes CDR1 MGHRA and CDR2 YSYEKL. V lost 4 bases and J lost 2, with 12 bases in between. The length of the CDR3 is 14 residues. For the CDR3, the DNA is TGCGCCAGCAGCCCGTCCCGGGAACCCTACGAGCAGTACTTC. Encoded protein: CASSPSREPYEQYF.

The chain carries TRBV28 and TRBJ1-5, with unresolved D. Germline lookup yields CDR1 MDHEN and CDR2 SYDVKM. The length of the CDR3 is 14 residues. Trimming took off 6 bases at V and 0 bases at J, with 9 bases between the two ends. The CDR3 sequence is CASSPYGSNQPQHF. The CDR3 DNA reads TGTGCCAGCAGCCCCTACGGTAGCAATCAGCCCCAGCATTTT.

The chain combines TRBV5-1 with TRBJ1-1; tentatively, D is TRBD1 (6 bases). Trimming took off 2 bases at V and 1 base at J, with 12 bases between the two ends. The CDR3 consists of 15 residues. CDR1 is SGHRS and CDR2 is YFSETQ in the germline V gene. The DNA for the CDR3 is TGCGCCAGCAGCTTATCAGGGGTGCCGAACACTGAAGCTTTCTTT. This codes for CASSLSGVPNTEAFF.

This clone was counted once. This rearrangement joins TRBV15 to TRBJ2-6; tentative D call: TRBD2 (6 bases). This CDR3 region has 16 residues. From germline, CDR1 is LNHNV and CDR2 YYDKDF (reference sequence). V was clipped by 2 bases and J by 0 bases, with 8 bases between them. The CDR3 nucleotides read TGTGCCACCAGCAGACCCGGGGGCTCTGGGGCCAACGTCCTGACTTTC. This translates into CATSRPGGSGANVLTF. Variable domain in full (rest from reference TRBV15 and TRBJ2-6): DAMVIQNPRYQVTQFGKPVTLSCSQTLNHNVMYWYQQKSSQAPKLLFHYYDKDFNNEADTPDNFQSRRPNTSFCFLDIRSPGLGDTAMYLCATSRPGGSGANVLTFGAGSRLTVL.

CDR3 DNA: TGTGCCAGCAGTCCGGGGCAGGCACTTGAAAAACTGTTTTTT. This encodes CASSPGQALEKLFF. The rearrangement uses TRBV2 and TRBJ1-4, with D tentatively TRBD1 (5 bases). The length of the CDR3 is 14 residues. Between the trimmed V and J ends, which lost 5 bases and 7 bases, there was a span of 14 bases. CDR1 SNHLY and CDR2 FYNNEI come from the germline V gene.

This chain connects TRBV2 to TRBJ2-2; no reliable D call. The CDR3 totals 15 residues. V lost 7 bases and J 4 bases, leaving 16 bases between the germline ends. CDR1 and CDR2 from the germline V gene are SNHLY and FYNNEI. This CDR3 is CASTGVWVGTGELFF. As DNA, the CDR3 is TGTGCCAGCACGGGCGTGTGGGTCGGCACCGGGGAGCTGTTTTTT. Full variable domain (missing parts from reference TRBV2 and TRBJ2-2): EPEVTQTPSHQVTQMGQEVILRCVPISNHLYFYWYRQILGQKVEFLVSFYNNEISEKSEIFDDQFSVERPDGSNFTLKIRSTKLEDSAMYFCASTGVWVGTGELFFGEGSRLTVL.

The V call is TRBV7-8, the J call TRBJ2-1, with 9 bases identical to TRBD1. Germline CDR1 and CDR2: SGHVS and FQNEAQ. The CDR3 contains 18 residues. V trimming: 4 bases; J trimming: 5 bases; junction bases outside the gene matches: 15. The CDR3, as DNA: TGTGCCAGCAGCTCGACACAAGGGCACGGGACAGGGAACAATGAGCAGTTCTTC. Amino acid sequence: CASSSTQGHGTGNNEQFF.

This clone appeared a single time. V and J are TRBV7-8 and TRBJ2-1; the match to TRBD2 covers 13 bases. The CDR3 spans 17 residues. CDR1 is SGHVS, CDR2 FQNEAQ, per germline. Unmatched junction bases numbered 9, after V lost 3 bases and J lost 7 bases. The CDR3 loop reads CASSFSGLAGVVNEQFF. The CDR3 DNA reads as TGTGCCAGCAGCTTCTCCGGACTAGCGGGAGTAGTGAATGAGCAGTTCTTC.

This chain joins TRBV28 and TRBJ1-6; D unclear. V shed 3 bases and J shed 10 bases, with 13 bases lying between them. The CDR3 is 14 residues long. The germline V gene encodes CDR1 MDHEN and CDR2 SYDVKM. The CDR3 DNA is TGTGCCAGCAGTTTTGCCACCCGGGGATCACCCCTCCACTTT. Translation: CASSFATRGSPLHF.

The chain couples TRBV11-2 to TRBJ1-2; the D gene is possibly TRBD1 (6 bases). The CDR3 runs to 15 residues. Germline-derived CDR1 and CDR2 are SGHAT and FQNNGV. Trimming stripped 4 bases from V and 4 bases from J, with 16 bases between. CDR3 residues: CASSSGTRGGYGYTF. CDR3 nucleotides: TGTGCCAGCAGCTCCGGGACCAGAGGGGGCTATGGCTACACCTTC.

This rearrangement joins TRBV28 to TRBJ1-3; D not resolved. V dropped 3 bases and J dropped 4 bases, with 1 base sitting between them. CDR3 length: 11 residues. CDR1 and CDR2 from the germline V gene are MDHEN and SYDVKM. CDR3 protein: CASSFGNTIYF. The CDR3 DNA reads TGTGCCAGCAGTTTCGGAAACACCATATATTTT.

The J gene is TRBJ2-7, the V gene TRBV4-1, with a possible D match to TRBD2 (7 bases). The CDR3 covers 18 residues. CDR1 and CDR2 (germline): MGHRA, YSYEKL. Trimming shortened V by 1 base and J by 3 bases, and 22 bases separated the two germline ends. In DNA form, the CDR3 reads TGCGCCAGCAGCCAAGCCCTCGGCGCGGGGGCCCCCATCTACGAGCAGTACTTC. This sequence encodes CASSQALGAGAPIYEQYF.

This chain's CDR3 is CASSLNQGYTF. The CDR3 region has the DNA TGTGCCAGCAGTTTAAATCAGGGCTACACCTTC. The chain links TRBV28 to TRBJ1-2, with no clear D. Germline CDR1 MDHEN, CDR2 SYDVKM. The CDR3 consists of 11 residues. With 2 bases removed from V and 8 bases from J, the gap between germline ends came to 6 bases.

J is TRBJ2-3 and V is TRBV27, with a tentative D call TRBD2 (6 bases). This CDR3 comprises 15 residues. V gave up 4 bases and J gave up 0 bases, with 11 bases separating them. Germline V CDR1 and CDR2: MNHEY, SMNVEV (reference sequence). Here the CDR3 DNA reads TGTGCCAGCAGTTGGTATAGCGGTAGCACAGATACGCAGTATTTT. This translates into CASSWYSGSTDTQYF.

This chain links TRBV28 with TRBJ2-2; 7 nucleotides match TRBD2. V shed 2 bases and J 0 bases; nucleotides not matched to a gene: 3. CDR1 is MDHEN and CDR2 is SYDVKM in the germline V gene. CDR3 length: 16 residues. DNA for the CDR3: TGTGCCAGCAGTTTAGGGACTACGCCGAACACCGGGGAGCTGTTTTTT. Amino acids: CASSLGTTPNTGELFF.

CDR3: CASRDLQGSDYGYTF. The CDR3 DNA reads as TGTGCCAGCAGAGATTTACAGGGATCGGACTATGGCTACACCTTC. This chain joins TRBV2 and TRBJ1-2; possible D gene TRBD1, 6 bases. V shed 6 bases and J shed 3 bases, with 17 bases lying between them. The germline V gene has CDR1 SNHLY and CDR2 FYNNEI. CDR3 length equals 15 residues.

This clone was found a few times. The chain couples TRBV4-2 to TRBJ2-7; 7 nucleotides agree with TRBD2. This CDR3 is built from 14 residues. CDR1 and CDR2 (germline): LGHNA, YNFKEQ. V lost 4 bases and J lost 5; bases outside the gene matches: 8. The CDR3 bases are TGTGCCAGCAGCCCAGGACTAGAATACCACGAGCAGTACTTC. Amino acid sequence: CASSPGLEYHEQYF.

This rearrangement joins TRBV12-5 to TRBJ2-7; a weak D match, TRBD1 (5 bases). V lost 7 bases and J lost 1, with 11 bases in between. This CDR3 comprises 13 residues. Germline V lookup: CDR1 LGHNT, CDR2 FRNRAP. In DNA form, the CDR3 reads TGTGCTAGTGCCATCGACAGTTCCTACGAGCAGTACTTC. This sequence encodes CASAIDSSYEQYF. The full variable domain, completed using reference TRBV12-5 and TRBJ2-7, is DARVTQTPRHKVTEMGQEVTMRCQPILGHNTVFWYRQTMMQGLELLAYFRNRAPLDDSGMPKDRFSAEMPDATLATLKIQPSEPRDSAVYFCASAIDSSYEQYFGPGTRLTVT.

V usage is TRBV28 and J usage is TRBJ2-1, with TRBD1 identical over 10 bases. The CDR3 totals 15 residues. CDR1 is MDHEN and CDR2 is SYDVKM in the germline V gene. V shed 3 bases, J shed 9 bases, and the junction held 8 bases outside the gene matches. The CDR3 DNA sequence: TGTGCCAGCAGTTTTGTGAGACAGGGGGCGCGTGAGCAGTTCTTC. Protein: CASSFVRQGAREQFF.